This T cell receptor (beta chain) was recorded in a study of T cell responses to AZD1222 COVID-19 vaccine. Whole-study findings and limits: The donor cohort was predominantly white British with a female majority, and clonal diversity may have been underestimated.

Trimming left V 11 bases short and J 2 bases short, with 10 bases between. Germline CDR1 MNHEY, CDR2 SVGAGI. CDR3 size: 12 residues. This table comes from immunoSEQ multiplex PCR, and its TCRdb copy is limited to in-frame clones, with some not included. The top ten hold approximately 9.6% of the sample, which has around 110,000 clones, approximately 86% seen once. With regard to this clone: Its antigen is as yet unknown.

The V call is TRBV6-5, the J call TRBJ1-5, with a tentative D call TRBD1 (5 bases). This specimen consisted of peripheral blood, obtained on day 0 of AZD1222 vaccination. This clonotype originated in an adult in good health. The CDR3 is CAGKGGNQPQHF. In DNA, the CDR3 is TGTGCCGGTAAAGGGGGCAATCAGCCCCAGCATTTT.